This TCR beta chain is drawn from a study of T cells in Graves' hyperthyroidism and ophthalmopathy. This clonotype showed up many times. Its antigen is currently unknown. RNA transcripts served as the template for amplifying TCR beta CDR3 regions. During a first-round RT-PCR of the TCR CDR3, the HTBI primer set was used. TCRdb re-analysed the multiplex PCR reads in MiXCR, keeping a single row per CDR3 protein. The sample comprises some 350,000 distinct CDR3 sequences, over 15% of which are singletons, and about 3.7% rests with the top ten. V was cut by 2 bases and J by 6 bases, with 20 bases left in between. The CDR3 is made up of 17 amino acids. Germline CDR1 is MNHNS and CDR2 is SASEGT. Whole-study findings and limits: From stable hyperthyroidism, ophthalmopathy was separated by a 13 V-J model. Ophthalmopathy, which appeared later, was predicted by the model a median about 5.9 months before onset.

Among the patients, aged 18 to 65, hyperthyroidism was newly diagnosed and had lasted under 2 months. Diagnoses rested on clinical symptoms, serum thyroxine and TRAb, thyroid ultrasound and orbital computed tomography. The V and J genes are TRBV6-1 and TRBJ1-5, with TRBD1 as a possible D gene (6 bases). The sequencing sample was made of blood. The receptor's source is a woman aged 18 to 35 with Graves' hyperthyroidism. The CDR3 DNA is TGTGCCAGCAGTGAATCACTTTTTCGGGGGGCTGGTCAGCCCCAGCATTTT. Protein product: CASSESLFRGAGQPQHF.